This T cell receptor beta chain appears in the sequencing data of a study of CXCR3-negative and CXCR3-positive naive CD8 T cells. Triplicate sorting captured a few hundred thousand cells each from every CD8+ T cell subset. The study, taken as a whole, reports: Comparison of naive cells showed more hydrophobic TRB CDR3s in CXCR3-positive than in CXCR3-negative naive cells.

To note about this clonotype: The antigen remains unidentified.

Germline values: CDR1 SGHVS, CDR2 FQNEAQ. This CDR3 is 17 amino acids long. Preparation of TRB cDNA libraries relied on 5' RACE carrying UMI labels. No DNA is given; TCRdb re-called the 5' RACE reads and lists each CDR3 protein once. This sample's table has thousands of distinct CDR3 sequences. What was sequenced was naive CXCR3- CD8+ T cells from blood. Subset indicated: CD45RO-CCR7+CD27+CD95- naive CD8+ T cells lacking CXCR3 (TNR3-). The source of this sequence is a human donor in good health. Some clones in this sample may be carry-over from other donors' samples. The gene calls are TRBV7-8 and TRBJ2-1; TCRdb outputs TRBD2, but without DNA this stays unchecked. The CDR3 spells CASSFQASIAGEGEQFF.